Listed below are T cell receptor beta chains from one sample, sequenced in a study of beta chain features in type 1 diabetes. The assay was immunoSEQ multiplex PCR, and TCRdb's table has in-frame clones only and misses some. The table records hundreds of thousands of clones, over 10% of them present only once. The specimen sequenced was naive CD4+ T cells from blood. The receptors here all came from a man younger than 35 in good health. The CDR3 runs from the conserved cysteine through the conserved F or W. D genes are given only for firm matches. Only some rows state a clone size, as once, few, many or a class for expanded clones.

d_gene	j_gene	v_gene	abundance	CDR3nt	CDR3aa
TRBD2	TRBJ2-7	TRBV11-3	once	TGTGCCAGCAGCTTAGATTCTACGGGAGGGCCCTACGAGCAGTACTTC	CASSLDSTGGPYEQYF
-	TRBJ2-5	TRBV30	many	TGTGCCTGGAGTGTACTAGGAGCAGGAGAGACCCAGTACTTC	CAWSVLGAGETQYF
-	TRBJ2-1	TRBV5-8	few	TGTGCCAGCAGCTTGGTGTCAGGCTACAATGAGCAGTTCTTC	CASSLVSGYNEQFF
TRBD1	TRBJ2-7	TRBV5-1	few	TGCGACCAGGGACAGGGGGCCTACGAGCAGTACTTC	CDQGQGAYEQYF
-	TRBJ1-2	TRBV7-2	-	TGTGCCAGCAGCGAAATCACAGTACCCTATGGCTACACCTTC	CASSEITVPYGYTF
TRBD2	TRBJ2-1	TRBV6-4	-	TGTGCCACCTCCCCGGCGGGAGATCCGTACAATGAGCAGTTCTTC	CATSPAGDPYNEQFF
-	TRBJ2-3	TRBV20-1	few	TGCAGTGCTCCAGGCACAGATACGCAGTATTTT	CSAPGTDTQYF
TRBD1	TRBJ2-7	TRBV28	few	TGTGCCAGCCTGGACAGGGGGCCTGGCGAGCAGTACTTC	CASLDRGPGEQYF
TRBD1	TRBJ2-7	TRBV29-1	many	TGCAGCGTTGAGGGGACAGGGGATCACGAGCAGTACTTC	CSVEGTGDHEQYF
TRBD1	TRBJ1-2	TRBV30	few	TGTGCCTGGAGTGTACGACAGGGAGTTAACTATGGCTACACCTTC	CAWSVRQGVNYGYTF
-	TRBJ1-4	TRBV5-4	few	TGTGCCAGCAGCGTCCTAACTCGGGAAAAACTGTTTTTT	CASSVLTREKLFF
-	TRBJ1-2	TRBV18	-	TGTGCCAGCTCACCACCCCAGGGGCCGGCCTATGGCTACACCTTC	CASSPPQGPAYGYTF
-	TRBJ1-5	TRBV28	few	TGTGCCAGCAGGGCCGCTGGCGGTCAGCCCCAGCATTTT	CASRAAGGQPQHF
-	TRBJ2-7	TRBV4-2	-	TGTGCCAGCAGCCAAGATCCTAGGACTTACGAGCAGTACTTC	CASSQDPRTYEQYF
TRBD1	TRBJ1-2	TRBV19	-	TGTGCCAGTTCTGGGACAGACTATGGCTACACCTTC	CASSGTDYGYTF
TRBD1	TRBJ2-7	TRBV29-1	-	TGCAGCGTGCGGCCGGGACAGGGGGCCCACGAGCAGTACTTC	CSVRPGQGAHEQYF
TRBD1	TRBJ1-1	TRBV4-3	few	TGCGCCAGCAGCCAACGAAGGGGGCAGGGGACTGAAGCTTTCTTT	CASSQRRGQGTEAFF
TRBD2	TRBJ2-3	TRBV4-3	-	TGCGCCAGCAGCCAGGCCAGACTAGCGAGGAGCGCAGATACGCAGTATTTT	CASSQARLARSADTQYF
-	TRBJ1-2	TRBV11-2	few	TGTGCCAGCAGCTTAGATAAGGGGAGGAATGGCTACACCTTC	CASSLDKGRNGYTF
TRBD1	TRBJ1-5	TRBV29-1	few	TGCAGCGTGGCCAAGGACAGGGGGAATCAGCCCCAGCATTTT	CSVAKDRGNQPQHF
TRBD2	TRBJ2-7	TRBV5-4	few	TGTGCCAGCAGCTCTCTAGCGGGGCCCTACGAGCAGTACTTC	CASSSLAGPYEQYF
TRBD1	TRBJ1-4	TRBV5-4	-	TGTGCCAGCAGCTTCGGACAGGGCATAAATGAAAAACTGTTTTTT	CASSFGQGINEKLFF
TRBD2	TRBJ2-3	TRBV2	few	TGTGCCAGCAGCCATCTGGGACTAGCGGGAGGTTTAGATACGCAGTATTTT	CASSHLGLAGGLDTQYF
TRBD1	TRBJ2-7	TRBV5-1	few	TGCGCCAGCAGCCCGCGGACAGGTTACGAGCAGTACTTC	CASSPRTGYEQYF
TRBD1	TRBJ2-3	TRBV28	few	TGTGCCAGCAGCGTGAGACAGGGGGCAGGAGATACGCAGTATTTT	CASSVRQGAGDTQYF
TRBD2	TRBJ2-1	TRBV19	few	TGTGCCAGTAGTACTACCGTGACTAGCGGGGATAAGGAGTTCTTC	CASSTTVTSGDKEFF
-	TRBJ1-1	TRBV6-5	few	TGTGCCAGCAGTTACTCACAGGGGAACACTGAAGCTTTCTTT	CASSYSQGNTEAFF
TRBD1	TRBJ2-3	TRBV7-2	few	TGTGCCAGCAGCGTATTGGGACAGGGGAAAACAGATACGCAGTATTTT	CASSVLGQGKTDTQYF
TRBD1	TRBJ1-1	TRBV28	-	TGTGCCAGCCTGGACAGGAGGACCCGTGAAGCTTTCTTT	CASLDRRTREAFF
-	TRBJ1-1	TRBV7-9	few	TGTGCCAGCAGCTTATGGGCAGAAGAAGCTTTCTTT	CASSLWAEEAFF
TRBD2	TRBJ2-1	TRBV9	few	TGTGCCAGCAGCGTAGGTCTAGCGGGAGTAAGGGTGCAGTTCTTC	CASSVGLAGVRVQFF
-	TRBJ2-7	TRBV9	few	TGTGCCAGTAGCGCAGGGGTAAGCTCCTACGAGCAGTACTTC	CASSAGVSSYEQYF
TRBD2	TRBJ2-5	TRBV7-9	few	TGTGCCAGCAGTTTAGCGGGAGTTGAAGAGACCCAGTACTTC	CASSLAGVEETQYF
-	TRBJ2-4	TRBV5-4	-	TGTGCCAGCAGCTTGGGGCTTGCCCACCAAAACATTCAGTACTTC	CASSLGLAHQNIQYF
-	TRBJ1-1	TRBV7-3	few	TGTGCCAGCAGCTTAACGTCCCAGGCGAACACTGAAGCTTTCTTT	CASSLTSQANTEAFF
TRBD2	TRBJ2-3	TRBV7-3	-	TGTGCCAGCAGCTTAGCGGGGGGCACAGATACGCAGTATTTT	CASSLAGGTDTQYF
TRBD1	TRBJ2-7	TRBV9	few	TGTGCCAGCAGCGTAACAGGGGGTTGGGGCTCCTACGAGCAGTACTTC	CASSVTGGWGSYEQYF
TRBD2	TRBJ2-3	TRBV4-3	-	TGCGCCAGCAGCCTTAGCGGGGCCAGCACAGATACGCAGTATTTT	CASSLSGASTDTQYF
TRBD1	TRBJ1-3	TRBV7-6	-	TGTGCCACCGCCCCCGACAGGGCTGGAAACACCATATATTTT	CATAPDRAGNTIYF
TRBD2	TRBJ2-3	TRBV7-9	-	TGTGCCAGCAGTTATACTAGCGGGAGGTCCACAGATACGCAGTATTTT	CASSYTSGRSTDTQYF
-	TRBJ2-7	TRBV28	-	TGTGCCAGCAGTTTATCGGGGTACTCCTACGAGCAGTACTTC	CASSLSGYSYEQYF
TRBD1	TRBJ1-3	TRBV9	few	TGTGCCAGCGGGACAGGGAACTCTGGAAACACCATATATTTT	CASGTGNSGNTIYF
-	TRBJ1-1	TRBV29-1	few	TGCAGCGTTGAGAGACAGGACAACACTGAAGCTTTCTTT	CSVERQDNTEAFF
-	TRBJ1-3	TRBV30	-	TGTGCCTGGATCGAGACAGGAGCTGGAAACACCATATATTTT	CAWIETGAGNTIYF
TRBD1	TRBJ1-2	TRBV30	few	TGTGCCTGGAAACAGGGGGCGCGGTATGGCTACACCTTC	CAWKQGARYGYTF
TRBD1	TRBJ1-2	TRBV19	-	TGTGCCAGTAGTACAACAGGGGCCGGCTACACCTTC	CASSTTGAGYTF
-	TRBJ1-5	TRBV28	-	TGTGCCAGCAGTTTATCACTTAGCAATCAGCCCCAGCATTTT	CASSLSLSNQPQHF
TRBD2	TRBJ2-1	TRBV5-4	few	TGTGCCAGCAGCCTCCCGACTAGCGGGAGGGGTGAGCAGTTCTTC	CASSLPTSGRGEQFF
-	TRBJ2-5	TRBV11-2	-	TGTGCCAGCAGTCCAGGGAGGCGCCCCCGCCACCAAGAGACCCAGTACTTC	CASSPGRRPRHQETQYF
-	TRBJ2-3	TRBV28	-	TGTGCCAGCAGTGGACAGACAGATACGCAGTATTTT	CASSGQTDTQYF
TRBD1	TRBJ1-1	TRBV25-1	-	TGTGCCAGCAGTGCACAGGGGACTGAAGCTTTCTTT	CASSAQGTEAFF
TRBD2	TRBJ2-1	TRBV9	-	TGTGCCAGCAGCGTCCTAGCGGGGGGCCGTTATGAGCAGTTCTTC	CASSVLAGGRYEQFF
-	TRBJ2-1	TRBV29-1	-	TGCAGCGTTGAGGATTGGCGGGGACCTGACAATGAGCAGTTCTTC	CSVEDWRGPDNEQFF
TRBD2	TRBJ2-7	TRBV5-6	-	TGTGCCAGCAGCTTTCGGACTAGCGGGAGGGCCAGCAGCTACGAGCAGTACTTC	CASSFRTSGRASSYEQYF
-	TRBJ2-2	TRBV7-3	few	TGTGCCAGCAGCTCCGGGACACCAACCGGGGAGCTGTTTTTT	CASSSGTPTGELFF
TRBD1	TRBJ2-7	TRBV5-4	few	TGTGCCAGCAGCCCGGGACAGGATTACTACGAGCAGTACTTC	CASSPGQDYYEQYF
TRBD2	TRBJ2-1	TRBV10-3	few	TGTGCCATCAGTGTACTATCTAGCGGGAGTATCGATGAGCAGTTCTTC	CAISVLSSGSIDEQFF